The T cell receptor beta chain described here comes from a study of T cells in Graves' hyperthyroidism and ophthalmopathy. Study-wide points: Blood also carried most thyroid clonotypes expanded above 0.001.

The CDR3 regions of TCR beta were amplified from RNA transcripts. The TCR CDR3 was amplified in a first-round RT-PCR using the HTBI primer set. TCRdb re-called the multiplex PCR reads with MiXCR, one entry per CDR3 protein. The sample yields a few hundred thousand distinct CDR3 sequences, 46% seen once. The CDR3 covers 13 residues. With 7 bases clipped from V and 3 bases from J, the junction kept 5 bases outside the gene matches. Looked up from germline, CDR1 is SNHLY and CDR2 is FYNNEI. Stability of Graves' hyperthyroidism was defined as absent ophthalmopathy progression within 18 months. The study excluded patients with uncontrolled infection, other autoimmune disease, pregnancy or lactation. The table lists this clonotype with many counts. The antigen is undetermined.

This sequence originates from a woman between 18 and 29 years old with Graves' hyperthyroidism. The chain has TRBV2 and TRBJ1-2, with 7 bases matching TRBD1. The specimen was peripheral blood or thyroid tissue (not recorded which). Here the CDR3 reads CASTGTADYGYTF. CDR3 nucleotides: TGTGCCAGCACCGGGACAGCGGACTATGGCTACACCTTC.